This T cell receptor beta chain originates from a study of shared clonotypes between healthy human individuals. At the level of the study: CD4 naive cells filled three plates per donor, CD4 memory three, CD8 naive two and CD8 memory one.

Turning to this clone: The antigen is undetermined. Given a much more abundant clone one base away, this may be a read error.

Study-wide results and limits: Rarefaction showed sorted-subset sequencing was incomplete despite large depth.

The healthy adult donors were HIV-negative and reported no recent acute infections or vaccinations. Germline V gene data show CDR1 as PRHDT and CDR2 as FYEKMQ (reference sequence). The V end was cut by 0 bases, the J end by 1 base, with 1 base between. The CDR3 is 13 amino acids. Sorted subsets were amplified in replicate PCRs using approximately 0.2 ug DNA, roughly 30,000 T cell genomes. Assay: immunoSEQ multiplex PCR; the TCRdb copy retains only in-frame clones and omits some. The sample consists of some 2.1 million clones, 95% of them appearing once. Input material: naive CD4+ T cells sorted from blood. Subset described: CD45RA+ positively selected. This clonotype originated in a man aged 18 to 29 in good health. The rearrangement links TRBV13 to TRBJ1-5, with D unresolved. The CDR3 here is CASSLGSNQPQHF. DNA for the CDR3: TGTGCCAGCAGCTTAGGCAGCAATCAGCCCCAGCATTTT.